A single sample gave rise to the 24 T cell receptor beta chains below, sequenced in a study of blood T cell repertoires in COVID-19 (dated by TCRdb to between 2020 and 2021). Library preparation used the immunoSEQ multiplex PCR assay. TCRdb provides this immuneACCESS table in a form limited to in-frame rearrangements. Some clones are lacking; in checked studies, under half of them reflect an unresolved V gene, and why the rest are absent is not known. In this sample the table shows approximately 380,000 clones, roughly nine tenths of which occur a single time. The ten top clones hold 0.8% to 0.9% of the sample. What was sequenced was PBMCs or T cells enriched from blood (not recorded which). The origin of the receptors is a woman aged 40 to 55 who had been exposed to COVID-19.

The chain employs TRBV3-1 (or the pseudogene TRBV3-2) and TRBJ1-2, with a weak D call TRBD1 (6 bases). Germline lookup yields CDR1 LGHDT and CDR2 YNNKEL (reference sequence). The CDR3 extends over 13 amino acids. Trimming removed 3 bases at V and 4 bases at J, with 9 bases between. CDR3 coding DNA: TGTGCCAGCAGCCAGTCAGGGGTCTATGGCTACACCTTC. Translation gives CASSQSGVYGYTF.

This clone is a singleton in its sample. The V gene is TRBV18, the J gene TRBJ1-3; D may be TRBD1 (5 bases). Germline assignment: CDR1 KGHSH and CDR2 LQKENI. Deletions cut 3 bases from V and 2 bases from J, with 20 bases between. This CDR3 is 18 amino acids long. The CDR3 sequence: CASSPASRTGLAGNTIYF. The CDR3 bases are TGTGCCAGCTCACCTGCATCGCGCACAGGACTAGCTGGAAACACCATATATTTT.

The J gene is TRBJ2-5, the V gene TRBV6-5; D is possibly TRBD1 (5 bases). Germline V gene sequence: CDR1 MNHEY, CDR2 SVGAGI. The V end lost 4 bases, the J end lost 5 bases, and 17 bases lay between the germline ends. The CDR3 totals 15 residues. For the CDR3, the DNA is TGTGCCAGCAGTTTTGAGCAGGGCACCTGGGAGACCCAGTACTTC. Encoded protein: CASSFEQGTWETQYF.

This clone was recorded only once. This rearrangement joins TRBV18 to TRBJ1-5; TRBD1 matches 8 bases. V gave up 4 bases and J gave up 5 bases; unmatched junction bases: 7. There are 15 residues in the CDR3. Germline loops: CDR1 KGHSH, CDR2 LQKENI. CDR3 sequence: CASSQGQGRDQPQHF. CDR3 DNA sequence: TGTGCCAGCTCACAAGGACAGGGAAGAGATCAGCCCCAGCATTTT.

This rearrangement joins TRBV18 to TRBJ1-2, with 10 bases fitting TRBD1. Germline V gene lookup returns CDR1 KGHSH and CDR2 LQKENI. The CDR3 runs 18 residues. Trimming at V came to 4 bases and at J to 0 bases, leaving 11 bases not matched to a gene. CDR3 bases: TGTGCCAGCTCACAATCCCGGGACAGGGGTTTCCCTAACTATGGCTACACCTTC. Encoded protein: CASSQSRDRGFPNYGYTF.

This sequence joins TRBV24-1 and TRBJ1-3; the D gene is possibly TRBD1 (6 bases). CDR3 length: 15 residues. The germline CDR1 and CDR2 sequences are KGHDR and SFDVKD. Trimming pared 3 bases from V and 2 bases from J, leaving 10 bases between. CDR3 nucleotide sequence: TGTGCCACCAGTGATCCCCGGACAGCTGGAAACACCATATATTTT. Translating it yields CATSDPRTAGNTIYF.

This chain connects TRBV11-3 to TRBJ1-1; 10 nucleotides agree with TRBD1. Germline loops: CDR1 SGHNT, CDR2 YENEEA. The CDR3 runs to 16 residues. The trim removed 1 base at V and 3 bases at J, leaving 5 bases unmatched. The DNA of the CDR3 is TGTGCCAGCAGCTTAGGGACAGGGGGGCTATACACTGAAGCTTTCTTT. This translates into CASSLGTGGLYTEAFF.

The chain has TRBV2 and TRBJ2-2; 9 nucleotides match TRBD2. J was trimmed by 2 bases and V by 7 bases; bases with no gene match: 5. The CDR3 extends over 15 amino acids. The germline CDR1 and CDR2 sequences are SNHLY and FYNNEI. CDR3 loop: CASKASGANTGELFF. Here the CDR3 DNA reads TGTGCCAGCAAGGCTAGCGGGGCCAACACCGGGGAGCTGTTTTTT.

This chain uses TRBV6-1 with TRBJ1-3; 9 bases map to TRBD1. The junction had 1 base not matched to a gene; V was cut back by 3 bases and J by 1 base. Germline V gene lookup returns CDR1 MNHNS and CDR2 SASEGT. CDR3 length: 15 amino acids. DNA of the CDR3: TGTGCCAGCAGTGAGGACAGGGGATCTGGAAACACCATATATTTT. This translates into CASSEDRGSGNTIYF.

The chain has TRBV30 and TRBJ2-7; 11 bases fit TRBD2. Germline values: CDR1 GTSNPN, CDR2 SVGIG (reference sequence). CDR3 length equals 15 residues. J gave up 0 bases and V 3 bases, and 4 bases lay outside the gene matches. As DNA, the CDR3 is TGTGCCTGGAGAGGTCTAGCGGGAGGCTCCTACGAGCAGTACTTC. Amino acids: CAWRGLAGGSYEQYF. The whole variable domain, filled in from reference TRBV30 and TRBJ2-7, reads SQTIHQWPATLVQPVGSPLSLECTVEGTSNPNLYWYRQAAGRGLQLLFYSVGIGQISSEVPQNLSASRPQDRQFILSSKKLLLSDSGFYLCAWRGLAGGSYEQYFGPGTRLTVT.

The rearrangement uses TRBV3-1 (or the pseudogene TRBV3-2) and TRBJ1-1, with D possibly being TRBD1 (6 bases). From germline, CDR1 is LGHDT and CDR2 YNNKEL (reference sequence). This CDR3 has 12 residues. The V end lost 4 bases, the J end lost 9 bases, and 12 bases lay between the germline ends. CDR3 loop: CASSRLGGQAFF. The CDR3 DNA follows: TGTGCCAGCAGCCGCCTCGGGGGGCAAGCTTTCTTT.

The rearrangement joins TRBV5-4 to TRBJ2-5, with 10 bases that match TRBD1. The J segment lost 1 base and the V segment lost 4 bases, leaving 7 bases of the junction unmatched. CDR1 and CDR2 from the germline V gene are SGHNT and YYREEE (reference sequence). The CDR3 runs to 16 residues. The CDR3 DNA reads as TGTGCCAGCAGCACCCCGGGACAGGGGAGCCAAGAGACCCAGTACTTC. This translates into CASSTPGQGSQETQYF.

The chain couples TRBV7-9 to TRBJ2-1, with D perhaps TRBD1 (6 bases). This CDR3 has 16 amino acids. V was trimmed by 5 bases and J by 7 bases, leaving 21 bases between them. Germline lookup yields CDR1 SEHNR and CDR2 FQNEAQ (reference sequence). The CDR3 nucleotides read TGTGCCAGCAGCCCAACAGTTTTCACAGGGACGAATGAGCAGTTCTTC. It translates to CASSPTVFTGTNEQFF.

The J gene is TRBJ2-5, the V gene TRBV19, with 7 bases identical to TRBD2. In germline, CDR1 is LNHDA, CDR2 SQIVND (reference sequence). Unmatched junction bases numbered 11, after V lost 5 bases and J lost 5 bases. The CDR3 has 15 amino acids. The chain's CDR3 is CASSSRTSGMETQYF. The CDR3, as DNA: TGTGCCAGTAGTTCCCGGACTAGTGGGATGGAGACCCAGTACTTC.

V gene TRBV6-6 combines with J gene TRBJ2-3; weak D call: TRBD1 (5 bases). Germline assignment: CDR1 MNHNY and CDR2 SVGAGI (reference sequence). The CDR3 has 13 residues. The V gene lost 7 bases and the J gene lost 0 bases, with 8 bases spanning the gap. The CDR3 is CASTRDSTDTQYF. As DNA, the CDR3 is TGTGCCAGCACCAGGGATAGCACAGATACGCAGTATTTT.

The chain couples TRBV7-3 to TRBJ2-2, with a weak D call TRBD1 (7 bases). Per the germline V gene, CDR1 is SGHTA and CDR2 is FQGTGA. V dropped 4 bases and J dropped 7 bases, with 22 bases sitting between them. The CDR3 covers 17 residues. The CDR3: CASSSGGKAGVSGELFF. The CDR3 bases are TGTGCCAGCAGCTCAGGGGGTAAAGCGGGCGTTAGCGGGGAGCTGTTTTTT.

The chain uses TRBV4-3 and TRBJ1-5; 7 nucleotides line up with TRBD1. Germline assignment: CDR1 LGHNA and CDR2 YSLEER. V was clipped by 8 bases and J by 0 bases; unmatched bases: 10. This CDR3 comprises 16 residues. CDR3 in DNA: TGCGCCAGCGAGCGAGAGGGGGCAGATAGCAATCAGCCCCAGCATTTT. This encodes CASEREGADSNQPQHF.

The chain couples TRBV5-1 to TRBJ1-2; 9 nucleotides align to TRBD1. V trimming: 2 bases; J trimming: 6 bases; junction bases outside the gene matches: 23. Germline V gives CDR1 SGHRS, CDR2 YFSETQ. This CDR3 contains 20 residues. For the CDR3, the DNA is TGCGCCAGCAGCTTCGATCCTCTAAGCCGGACAGGGGCCCCTTCCCATGGCTACACCTTC. As protein: CASSFDPLSRTGAPSHGYTF.

This chain links TRBV15 with TRBJ2-5; TRBD2 matches at 13 bases. Trimming removed 1 base from V and 4 bases from J; junction bases left unmatched: 6. The germline CDR1 and CDR2 sequences are LNHNV and YYDKDF (reference sequence). The CDR3 runs to 17 residues. CDR3 protein: CATSRGLGLAGLETQYF. CDR3 sequence (DNA): TGTGCCACCAGCAGAGGTCTGGGACTAGCGGGATTAGAGACCCAGTACTTC.

The V call is TRBV2, the J call TRBJ1-1, with D perhaps matching TRBD1 (5 bases). V lost 6 bases and J lost 3, with 8 bases in between. CDR3 length: 12 residues. Germline V gives CDR1 SNHLY, CDR2 FYNNEI. The CDR3 DNA reads TGTGCCAGCAGGGGGGGTTACACTGAAGCTTTCTTT. It codes for CASRGGYTEAFF.

The chain recombines TRBV5-1 with TRBJ2-1, with 12 bases that match TRBD2. The trim removed 2 bases at V and 5 bases at J, leaving 8 bases unmatched. The CDR3 length is 17 residues. Germline CDR1 SGHRS, CDR2 YFSETQ. CDR3 in amino acids: CASSFSLLAGGHNEQFF. The DNA of the CDR3 is TGCGCCAGCAGCTTCTCCCTCCTAGCGGGAGGGCACAATGAGCAGTTCTTC.

The V call is TRBV9, the J call TRBJ1-6; D is unclear. Germline CDR1 SGDLS, CDR2 YYNGEE. Trimming stripped 4 bases from V and 2 bases from J, with 19 bases between. The CDR3 runs to 18 residues. CDR3 in DNA: TGTGCCAGCAGCCGAAGTAGTGGAGGGCTTACCTATAATTCACCCCTCCACTTT. The encoded protein is CASSRSSGGLTYNSPLHF.

This clone was observed a single time. J is TRBJ1-6 and V is TRBV9; D not certain. The CDR3 runs 14 residues. Germline V gives CDR1 SGDLS, CDR2 YYNGEE. V lost 2 bases, J lost 6 bases, and 9 bases lay in between. CDR3 in amino acids: CASSVRQSNSPLHF. CDR3 DNA sequence: TGTGCCAGCAGCGTGCGGCAGTCTAATTCACCCCTCCACTTT.

The CDR3 nucleotides are TGTGCCAGCACCCTAGGACACGGCTATGGCTACACCTTC. Translation: CASTLGHGYGYTF. The rearrangement uses TRBV6-4 and TRBJ1-2, with D perhaps matching TRBD1 (5 bases). From germline, CDR1 is MRHNA and CDR2 SNTAGT. Trimming left V 7 bases short and J 4 bases short, with 13 bases between. The CDR3 loop spans 13 amino acids.